This TCR beta chain was sequenced in a study of blood T cell repertoires in COVID-19. The CDR3 extends over 14 amino acids. V was clipped by 5 bases and J by 3 bases; unmatched bases: 5. Germline assignment: CDR1 SEHNR and CDR2 FQNEAQ (reference sequence). Authors' methods: How many nucleated cells were present was estimated from reference gene primer amplification. Assay: immunoSEQ multiplex PCR; the TCRdb copy retains only in-frame clones and omits some. The V and J calls and clone size are taken from that table; D and trimming were inferred from the DNA. Here the sample spans 100,000 to 150,000 clones, 75% to 90% being singletons.

The sequence was obtained from a woman aged 50 to 65 who had recovered from COVID-19. This chain uses TRBV7-9 with TRBJ1-1, with 8 bases identical to TRBD1. Sequences were obtained from PBMCs or T cells enriched from blood (not recorded which). The CDR3 sequence: CASSLTGGYTEAFF. The CDR3 coding sequence is TGTGCCAGCAGCCTAACAGGGGGATACACTGAAGCTTTCTTT.